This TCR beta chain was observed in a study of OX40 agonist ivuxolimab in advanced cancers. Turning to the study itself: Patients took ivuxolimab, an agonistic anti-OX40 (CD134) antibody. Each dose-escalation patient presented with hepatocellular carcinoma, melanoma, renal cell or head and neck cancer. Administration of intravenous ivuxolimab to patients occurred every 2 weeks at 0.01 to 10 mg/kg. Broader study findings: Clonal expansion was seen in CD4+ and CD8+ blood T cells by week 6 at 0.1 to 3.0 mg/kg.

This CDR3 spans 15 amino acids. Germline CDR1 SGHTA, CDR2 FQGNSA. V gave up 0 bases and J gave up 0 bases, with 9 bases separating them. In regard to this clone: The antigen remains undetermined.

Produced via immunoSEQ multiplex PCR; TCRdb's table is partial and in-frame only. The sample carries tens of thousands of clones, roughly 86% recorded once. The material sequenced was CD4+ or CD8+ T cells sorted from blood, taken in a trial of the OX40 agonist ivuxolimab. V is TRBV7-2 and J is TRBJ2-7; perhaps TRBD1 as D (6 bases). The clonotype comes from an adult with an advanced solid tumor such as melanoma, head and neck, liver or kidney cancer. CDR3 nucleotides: TGTGCCAGCAGCTTAGCGGGGGCGAGCTCCTACGAGCAGTACTTC. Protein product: CASSLAGASSYEQYF.